These T cell receptor beta chains were read from a single sample in a study of blood T cell repertoires in COVID-19. Method: immunoSEQ multiplex PCR; TCRdb's copy keeps in-frame clones and lacks some. The sample holds 150,000 or so clones, 70% to 90% seen once. The sequenced sample was peripheral blood. The receptors were gathered from a woman in her fifties or sixties with COVID-19, enrolled during active disease. CDR3s include the opening cysteine and the closing phenylalanine or tryptophan. Fields, in order: V gene, clone size, J gene, D gene, CDR3 DNA, CDR3 protein. D genes are given only for firm matches. Not all rows give a size; the values are once, few, many and, for expanded clones, a class.

v_call: TRBV7-2
clone_size: NA
j_call: TRBJ1-2
d_call: NA
cdr3_nt: TGTGCCAGCAGCAGAGAAGATTATGGCTACACCTTC
cdr3_aa: CASSREDYGYTF

v_call: TRBV7-2
clone_size: NA
j_call: TRBJ2-5
d_call: TRBD2
cdr3_nt: TGTGCCAGCAGCTGGGTGGGCGGGGGTGAAGAGACCCAGTACTTC
cdr3_aa: CASSWVGGGEETQYF

v_call: TRBV12-3/TRBV12-4
clone_size: NA
j_call: TRBJ1-2
d_call: NA
cdr3_nt: TGTGCCAGCAGTTTCCGGGAAGACTATGGCTACACCTTC
cdr3_aa: CASSFREDYGYTF

v_call: TRBV5-4
clone_size: NA
j_call: TRBJ2-1
d_call: TRBD1
cdr3_nt: TGTGCCAGCAGCTTCCAGGGGGTTAATGAGCAGTTCTTC
cdr3_aa: CASSFQGVNEQFF

v_call: TRBV21-1
clone_size: NA
j_call: TRBJ1-6
d_call: NA
cdr3_nt: TGTGCCAGCGACAGGAGCTCCTATAATTCACCCCTCCACTTT
cdr3_aa: CASDRSSYNSPLHF

v_call: TRBV4-3
clone_size: NA
j_call: TRBJ2-3
d_call: NA
cdr3_nt: TGCGCCAGCAGCCAAGTACTAGCTAGCACAGATACGCAGTATTTT
cdr3_aa: CASSQVLASTDTQYF

v_call: TRBV7-9
clone_size: NA
j_call: TRBJ1-2
d_call: NA
cdr3_nt: TGTGCCAGCAGCTCATCCCAGGGTAACTATGGCTACACCTTC
cdr3_aa: CASSSSQGNYGYTF

v_call: TRBV27
clone_size: NA
j_call: TRBJ1-2
d_call: TRBD1
cdr3_nt: TGTGCCAGCAGTTTTGCTGGACAGGGGTACTATGGCTACACCTTC
cdr3_aa: CASSFAGQGYYGYTF

v_call: TRBV4-3
clone_size: once
j_call: TRBJ1-1
d_call: TRBD1
cdr3_nt: TGCGCCAGCAGCGGGGTTCTAAACAGGGGCATGAACACTGAAGCTTTCTTT
cdr3_aa: CASSGVLNRGMNTEAFF

v_call: TRBV19
clone_size: NA
j_call: TRBJ2-7
d_call: NA
cdr3_nt: TGTGCCAGTAGTTCAGGGTATGACTACGAGCAGTACTTC
cdr3_aa: CASSSGYDYEQYF

v_call: TRBV5-1
clone_size: NA
j_call: TRBJ2-2
d_call: TRBD2
cdr3_nt: TGCGCCAGCAGCAAAACTAGCGGAGAGAACACCGGGGAGCTGTTTTTT
cdr3_aa: CASSKTSGENTGELFF

v_call: TRBV6-5
clone_size: NA
j_call: TRBJ1-5
d_call: NA
cdr3_nt: TGTGCCAGCAGTTACTCGGGGGGAAATAGCAATCAGCCCCAGCATTTT
cdr3_aa: CASSYSGGNSNQPQHF

v_call: TRBV4-3
clone_size: NA
j_call: TRBJ1-1
d_call: NA
cdr3_nt: TGCGCCAGCAGCCAAGACGGGTACACTGAAGCTTTCTTT
cdr3_aa: CASSQDGYTEAFF

v_call: TRBV7-9
clone_size: NA
j_call: TRBJ1-2
d_call: NA
cdr3_nt: TGTGCCAGCAGCGCAACAGGGGGCTACACCTTC
cdr3_aa: CASSATGGYTF

v_call: TRBV2
clone_size: few
j_call: TRBJ1-1
d_call: TRBD1
cdr3_nt: TGTGCCAGCAGTGATACAGGGGGCGACCGGAGCACTGAAGCTTTCTTT
cdr3_aa: CASSDTGGDRSTEAFF

v_call: TRBV7-6
clone_size: NA
j_call: TRBJ1-5
d_call: NA
cdr3_nt: TGTGCCAGCAGCTTAATAGGGGCCAATCAGCCCCAGCATTTT
cdr3_aa: CASSLIGANQPQHF

v_call: TRBV6-2/TRBV6-3
clone_size: NA
j_call: TRBJ1-1
d_call: TRBD1
cdr3_nt: TGTGCCAGCAGTTACGCCCTCCAGGGGGCTGAAGCTTTCTTT
cdr3_aa: CASSYALQGAEAFF

v_call: TRBV7-9
clone_size: once
j_call: TRBJ2-1
d_call: NA
cdr3_nt: TGTGCCAGCAGCCCGAGGGGGGGGAGCTCCTACAATGAGCAGTTCTTC
cdr3_aa: CASSPRGGSSYNEQFF

v_call: TRBV7-9
clone_size: NA
j_call: TRBJ2-7
d_call: TRBD1
cdr3_nt: TGTGCCAGCAGCTCCCGGACAGGGCGCTCCTACGAGCAGTACTTC
cdr3_aa: CASSSRTGRSYEQYF

v_call: TRBV9
clone_size: NA
j_call: TRBJ2-1
d_call: TRBD2
cdr3_nt: TGTGCCAGCAGCCCGCGTAGCGGGGGGGCCGATGAGCAGTTCTTC
cdr3_aa: CASSPRSGGADEQFF

v_call: TRBV18
clone_size: NA
j_call: TRBJ1-1
d_call: TRBD1
cdr3_nt: TGTGCCAGCTCATCAACACGGGACAGGGGGCAGGGAACTGAAGCTTTCTTT
cdr3_aa: CASSSTRDRGQGTEAFF

v_call: TRBV11-2
clone_size: NA
j_call: TRBJ2-4
d_call: NA
cdr3_nt: TGTGCCAGCAGCGCCCGGGGTCCCAAAAACATTCAGTACTTC
cdr3_aa: CASSARGPKNIQYF

v_call: TRBV4-3
clone_size: NA
j_call: TRBJ2-4
d_call: NA
cdr3_nt: TGCGCCAGCAGCCAAGATCAGTCGGGGATAGCCAAAAACATTCAGTACTTC
cdr3_aa: CASSQDQSGIAKNIQYF

v_call: TRBV7-9
clone_size: NA
j_call: TRBJ1-1
d_call: TRBD1
cdr3_nt: TGTGCCAGCAGCCAAAAGCCCGTTGACAGGGTTGAAGCTTTCTTT
cdr3_aa: CASSQKPVDRVEAFF

v_call: TRBV6-5
clone_size: once
j_call: TRBJ1-1
d_call: TRBD1
cdr3_nt: TGTGCCAGCAGTTATGGTCCGGGACAGGGGCCTACTGAAGCTTTCTTT
cdr3_aa: CASSYGPGQGPTEAFF

v_call: TRBV5-4
clone_size: once
j_call: TRBJ2-1
d_call: TRBD2
cdr3_nt: TGTGCCAGCAGCCCGGGGGGGCTACACAATGAGCAGTTCTTC
cdr3_aa: CASSPGGLHNEQFF

v_call: TRBV6-6
clone_size: NA
j_call: TRBJ2-1
d_call: NA
cdr3_nt: TGTGCCAGCAGTTACGAAGACCAGGGTGGGTACAATGAGCAGTTCTTC
cdr3_aa: CASSYEDQGGYNEQFF

v_call: TRBV19
clone_size: NA
j_call: TRBJ1-6
d_call: NA
cdr3_nt: TGTGCCAGTAGTATAGGCGGCAGAAGCTCCTATAATTCACCCCTCCACTTT
cdr3_aa: CASSIGGRSSYNSPLHF

v_call: TRBV28
clone_size: once
j_call: TRBJ2-3
d_call: TRBD2
cdr3_nt: TGTGCCAGCAGTTTACCCTGGGCGGGGGGCACAGATACGCAGTATTTT
cdr3_aa: CASSLPWAGGTDTQYF